This T cell receptor (beta chain) was captured in a study of response to subunit inactivated influenza vaccine (dated by TCRdb to 2016 to 2019). With respect to the entire study: To follow how T cells responded to a trivalent subunit inactivated influenza vaccine, the researchers relied on deep quantitative profiling of the T cell receptor repertoire.

Relative to germline, V is 3 bases shorter and J is 7 bases shorter, with 12 bases between their ends. Sequences SEHNR (CDR1) and FQNEAQ (CDR2) are obtained from the germline V gene (reference sequence). The CDR3 sequence holds 13 residues, the cysteine and phenylalanine included. Left in the record is the CDR3 DNA by itself, 39 bases read in frame from the first base. General study outcomes and caveats: The authors suggested that each seasonal influenza vaccination may recruit only a limited number of new T cells.

The protocol used for the library was RT-PCR. TCRdb shows the sequencer as Illumina HiSeq 2500. In TCRdb, the public reads were trimmed at Q25 with fastp and aligned with MiXCR, with productive beta chains retained. CDR3 protein sequences are deduplicated, and each keeps its most common genes and DNA. A total of 600,000 to 850,000 distinct CDR3 sequences appear in this sample, 12% to 15% of them only once. The ten most abundant clones make up roughly 7.2% of the sample. Of note for this clonotype: The clone's antigen remains unknown. No base qualities exist here, and no much larger clone lies one base off it.

The V and J segments used are TRBV7-9 and TRBJ1-2, and perhaps TRBD1 as D gene, on 5 matching bases. This sample comprised PBMCs from blood, obtained 14 to 15 days before vaccination. This TCR derives from a man aged 50 to 60 who received an inactivated influenza vaccine. Donor details come from another sample of the same person, matched by shared clones. DNA sequence: TGTGCCAGCAGCTTGGGCAGGGTGCGTGGCTACACCTTC. It translates to CASSLGRVRGYTF.